The 21 T cell receptor beta chains given below trace back to one sample, sequenced in a study of blood T cell repertoires in COVID-19. Sequencing used immunoSEQ multiplex PCR; TCRdb keeps in-frame clones, though not all of them. The sample holds about 70,000 clones, 88% seen once. Material for sequencing was peripheral blood. These receptors came from a woman in her 70s with acute or convalescent COVID-19.

The genes are TRBV2 and TRBJ1-1; no reliable D call. The V gene lost 5 bases and the J gene lost 1 base, with 11 bases spanning the gap. CDR3 length: 14 amino acids. CDR1 is SNHLY, CDR2 FYNNEI, per germline. CDR3 loop: CASSPGWGNTEAFF. The CDR3 DNA reads TGTGCCAGCAGTCCGGGGTGGGGGAACACTGAAGCTTTCTTT.

The rearrangement links TRBV4-3 to TRBJ1-4, with D perhaps TRBD1 (6 bases). Trimming took 4 bases from V and 7 from J, leaving 16 bases between them. The CDR3 is made up of 15 amino acids. Germline CDR1 is LGHNA and CDR2 is YSLEER. Here the CDR3 DNA reads TGCGCCAGCAGCCGAACTTTGGACAGTGGTGAAAAACTGTTTTTT. Encoded protein: CASSRTLDSGEKLFF.

The chain combines TRBV7-6 with TRBJ1-2; D gene unclear. In germline, CDR1 is SGHVS, CDR2 FNYEAQ. The CDR3 is made up of 14 amino acids. Trimming removed 5 bases at V and 7 bases at J, with 17 bases between. The CDR3 loop is CASSPTALTGGYTF. CDR3 sequence (DNA): TGTGCCAGCAGCCCCACGGCCCTAACGGGTGGCTACACCTTC.

V is TRBV2 and J is TRBJ1-1; the D gene is possibly TRBD1 (5 bases). CDR3 length equals 13 residues. Germline V gives CDR1 SNHLY, CDR2 FYNNEI. V dropped 8 bases and J dropped 2 bases, with 12 bases sitting between them. The CDR3 spells CASAGDSNTEAFF. CDR3 sequence (DNA): TGTGCCAGCGCGGGGGATTCAAACACTGAAGCTTTCTTT.

As for this clone: The sample has other DNA sequences that encode this CDR3 too. The CDR3 loop reads CASRQVDNSPLHF. CDR3 coding DNA: TGTGCCAGCCGACAGGTCGATAATTCACCCCTCCACTTT. This chain joins TRBV14 and TRBJ1-6, with D possibly being TRBD1 (6 bases). CDR1 and CDR2 from the germline V gene are SGHDN and FVKESK. The length of the CDR3 is 13 residues. V lost 8 bases to trimming and J lost 5 bases, with 10 bases between them.

The chain employs TRBV30 and TRBJ1-6; TRBD1 matches 8 bases. From germline, CDR1 is GTSNPN and CDR2 SVGIG (reference sequence). The V and J ends lost 0 bases and 6 bases, in that order; junction bases with no gene match: 19. This CDR3 region has 20 residues. The CDR3 DNA reads TGTGCCTGGAGTGTGAGACGCGACAGGGGAATGTGGAGCCTTAATTCACCCCTCCACTTT. Protein: CAWSVRRDRGMWSLNSPLHF.

This clone was picked up one time. J is TRBJ2-1 and V is TRBV7-2, with 10 bases identical to TRBD1. V trimming: 5 bases; J trimming: 6 bases; junction bases outside the gene matches: 10. Germline values: CDR1 SGHTA, CDR2 FQGNSA. The CDR3 is made up of 16 amino acids. CDR3 residues: CASSVRKGQGRNEQFF. The CDR3 DNA reads as TGTGCCAGCAGCGTCCGAAAGGGACAGGGGCGCAATGAGCAGTTCTTC. Supplemented by reference TRBV7-2 and TRBJ2-1, the full variable domain reads GAGVSQSPSNKVTEKGKDVELRCDPISGHTALYWYRQSLGQGLEFLIYFQGNSAPDKSGLPSDRFSAERTGGSVSTLTIQRTQQEDSAVYLCASSVRKGQGRNEQFFGPGTRLTVL.

The chain joins TRBV6-5 to TRBJ1-5; TRBD1 aligns across 8 bases. Trimming at V came to 8 bases and at J to 2 bases, leaving 5 bases not matched to a gene. CDR3 length: 14 residues. Germline lookup yields CDR1 MNHEY and CDR2 SVGAGI. In DNA, the CDR3 is TGTGCCAGCCTTGCGGGACAGGGCAATCAGCCCCAGCATTTT. Translation gives CASLAGQGNQPQHF.

The V gene is TRBV6-6, the J gene TRBJ1-2; 7 nucleotides match TRBD1. The CDR3 sequence is 15 residues long. Germline values: CDR1 MNHNY, CDR2 SVGAGI (reference sequence). V was clipped by 4 bases and J by 6 bases; unmatched bases: 11. The CDR3 DNA is TGTGCCAGCAGTTCTACAGGGGCCCAGGGAGATGGCTACACCTTC. This codes for CASSSTGAQGDGYTF.

The chain recombines TRBV4-3 with TRBJ2-1, with 11 bases that match TRBD2. The CDR3 covers 17 residues. After removal of 3 bases from V and 0 bases from J, the junction contained 4 bases not matched to a gene. Germline values: CDR1 LGHNA, CDR2 YSLEER. For the CDR3, the DNA is TGCGCCAGCAGCCAGGGACTAGCGGCTAGCTCCTACAATGAGCAGTTCTTC. Amino acids: CASSQGLAASSYNEQFF.

The rearrangement links TRBV28 to TRBJ1-2; TRBD1 matches at 8 bases. Looked up from germline, CDR1 is MDHEN and CDR2 is SYDVKM. This CDR3 has 13 residues. The junction had 5 bases not matched to a gene; V was cut back by 5 bases and J by 6 bases. For the CDR3, the DNA is TGTGCCAGCAGTGAAGGACAGGGTAATGGCTACACCTTC. This sequence encodes CASSEGQGNGYTF.

This chain connects TRBV7-2 to TRBJ1-1; D remains unclear. The CDR3 totals 14 residues. The germline gives CDR1 SGHTA, CDR2 FQGNSA. V dropped 7 bases and J dropped 0 bases, with 12 bases sitting between them. CDR3 in DNA: TGTGCCAGCAACCGCATGGGCGTGAACACTGAAGCTTTCTTT. It yields the protein CASNRMGVNTEAFF.

V usage is TRBV19 and J usage is TRBJ2-1; 8 bases are a match to TRBD2. CDR1 is LNHDA, CDR2 SQIVND, per germline (reference sequence). The CDR3 is made up of 15 amino acids. V was pared by 7 bases and J by 3 bases, with 8 bases of the junction left unmatched. CDR3 amino acids: CASTPPGGDYNEQFF. The CDR3 DNA sequence: TGTGCCAGTACTCCCCCGGGGGGGGACTACAATGAGCAGTTCTTC. The whole variable domain, filled in from reference TRBV19 and TRBJ2-1, reads DGGITQSPKYLFRKEGQNVTLSCEQNLNHDAMYWYRQDPGQGLRLIYYSQIVNDFQKGDIAEGYSVSREKKESFPLTVTSAQKNPTAFYLCASTPPGGDYNEQFFGPGTRLTVL.

The V and J genes are TRBV7-3 and TRBJ2-1; D not resolved. V dropped 2 bases and J dropped 7 bases, with 12 bases sitting between them. Germline-derived CDR1 and CDR2 are SGHTA and FQGTGA. The CDR3 contains 14 residues. The CDR3 region is CASSLDPKQNEQFF. The CDR3 DNA sequence: TGTGCCAGCAGCTTAGACCCCAAACAGAATGAGCAGTTCTTC.

This CDR3 reads CATSGKGGTEAFF. The CDR3 DNA reads TGTGCCACCAGTGGTAAAGGAGGCACTGAAGCTTTCTTT. The chain is built from TRBV24-1 and TRBJ1-1, with D unclear. Trimming removed 5 bases at V and 4 bases at J, with 10 bases between. CDR3 length: 13 residues. CDR1 KGHDR and CDR2 SFDVKD come from the germline V gene.

V usage is TRBV11-3 and J usage is TRBJ2-2; 9 bases match TRBD1. This CDR3 is built from 17 residues. After removal of 4 bases from V and 3 bases from J, the junction contained 9 bases not matched to a gene. The germline V gene has CDR1 SGHNT and CDR2 YENEEA. The CDR3 sequence: CASSSYTGGRYTGELFF. The DNA for the CDR3 is TGTGCCAGCAGCTCGTACACAGGGGGCCGTTACACCGGGGAGCTGTTTTTT.

The V call is TRBV19, the J call TRBJ1-5, with 9 positions matching TRBD1. This CDR3 spans 16 amino acids. V lost 5 bases, J lost 1 base, and 6 bases stayed unmatched. Looked up from germline, CDR1 is LNHDA and CDR2 is SQIVND (reference sequence). The CDR3 nucleotides read TGTGCCAGTAGTCCCGGGACAGGGACGAGCAATCAGCCCCAGCATTTT. This gives the protein CASSPGTGTSNQPQHF. The whole variable domain, filled in from reference TRBV19 and TRBJ1-5, reads DGGITQSPKYLFRKEGQNVTLSCEQNLNHDAMYWYRQDPGQGLRLIYYSQIVNDFQKGDIAEGYSVSREKKESFPLTVTSAQKNPTAFYLCASSPGTGTSNQPQHFGDGTRLSIL.

This clone came up once. The CDR3 nucleotides are TGTGCCACCAGTGGAGCGGGAGGTCGACAAGAGACCCAGTACTTC. Translated: CATSGAGGRQETQYF. The chain is built from TRBV24-1 and TRBJ2-5; 9 bases fit TRBD2. Germline V gene lookup returns CDR1 KGHDR and CDR2 SFDVKD. The CDR3 sequence is 15 residues long. V trimming: 5 bases; J trimming: 2 bases; junction bases outside the gene matches: 5.

The chain links TRBV28 to TRBJ2-3; 9 bases are shared with TRBD1. Germline V gene sequence: CDR1 MDHEN, CDR2 SYDVKM. The CDR3 loop spans 14 amino acids. J was trimmed by 5 bases and V by 5 bases; bases with no gene match: 5. The CDR3 sequence is CASSPRTGVDTQYF. The CDR3 DNA follows: TGTGCCAGCAGTCCCAGGACAGGGGTAGATACGCAGTATTTT. The full variable domain, in which reference TRBV28 and TRBJ2-3 provide the parts outside the CDR3, is DVKVTQSSRYLVKRTGEKVFLECVQDMDHENMFWYRQDPGLGLRLIYFSYDVKMKEKGDIPEGYSVSREKKERFSLILESASTNQTSMYLCASSPRTGVDTQYFGPGTRLTVL.

The V call is TRBV2, the J call TRBJ2-5; TRBD1 aligns across 8 bases. There are 15 residues in the CDR3. The V and J ends lost 7 bases and 5 bases, in that order; junction bases with no gene match: 12. The germline V gene encodes CDR1 SNHLY and CDR2 FYNNEI. The CDR3 protein is CASKAGGEPWETQYF. CDR3 nucleotides: TGTGCCAGCAAGGCAGGGGGCGAGCCCTGGGAGACCCAGTACTTC.

V and J are TRBV5-1 and TRBJ1-3; TRBD1 matches 7 bases. Germline loops: CDR1 SGHRS, CDR2 YFSETQ. V gave up 5 bases and J gave up 3 bases; unmatched junction bases: 5. This CDR3 comprises 14 residues. The CDR3 DNA reads TGCGCCAGCAGGGTCGGGACAGTTGGAAACACCATATATTTT. Amino acids: CASRVGTVGNTIYF.